The rows below give T cell receptor beta chains drawn from one sample of a study of cytomegalovirus exposure and HLA in healthy donors. Here immunoSEQ multiplex PCR was the method, and the copy in TCRdb shows in-frame clones only, minus some. The sample yields about 140,000 clones, 77% seen once. Sequencing used PBMCs. All receptors come from a female donor in good health and CMV-seronegative. Each CDR3 is given with its conserved first and last residue. A D gene is named only where the DNA matches it firmly. Not every row has a clone size; where given, it reads once, few, many or a size class.

size: .; D: TRBD1; J: TRBJ1-1; V: TRBV10-2; CDR3: CASRDSGQGIAEAFF; DNA: TGCGCCAGCAGAGACTCGGGACAGGGGATCGCTGAAGCTTTCTTT
size: .; D: .; J: TRBJ2-5; V: TRBV10-1; CDR3: CASSEGGPGSQETQYF; DNA: TGCGCCAGCAGTGAAGGGGGTCCGGGGTCCCAAGAGACCCAGTACTTC
size: .; D: .; J: TRBJ1-2; V: TRBV9; CDR3: CASSVVSGSGRSGYTF; DNA: TGTGCCAGCAGCGTAGTCTCGGGGTCCGGTCGAAGTGGCTACACCTTC
size: .; D: TRBD1; J: TRBJ1-2; V: TRBV5-5; CDR3: CASSITVTGGAYGYTF; DNA: TGTGCCAGCAGCATCACCGTTACAGGGGGCGCCTATGGCTACACCTTC
size: .; D: .; J: TRBJ1-5; V: TRBV19; CDR3: CASSARDQPQHF; DNA: TGTGCCAGTAGTGCCCGGGATCAGCCCCAGCATTTT
size: .; D: TRBD1; J: TRBJ2-2; V: TRBV7-6; CDR3: CASSSAGGSGGELFF; DNA: TGTGCCAGCAGCTCTGCAGGGGGATCGGGCGGGGAGCTGTTTTTT
size: .; D: TRBD1; J: TRBJ2-2; V: TRBV6-4; CDR3: CASISRDREMKNTGELFF; DNA: TGTGCCAGCATTAGCCGGGACAGGGAGATGAAAAACACCGGGGAGCTGTTTTTT
size: .; D: .; J: TRBJ1-5; V: TRBV4-2; CDR3: CASSQEGASNQPQHF; DNA: TGTGCCAGCAGCCAAGAGGGGGCCAGCAATCAGCCCCAGCATTTT
size: .; D: TRBD1; J: TRBJ1-2; V: TRBV5-5; CDR3: CASSLGQGAITNYGYTF; DNA: TGTGCCAGCAGCTTGGGCCAGGGGGCTATAACTAACTATGGCTACACCTTC
size: .; D: TRBD1; J: TRBJ2-7; V: TRBV5-5; CDR3: CASSLTGGNQYEQYF; DNA: TGTGCCAGCAGCTTGACAGGGGGCAATCAATACGAGCAGTACTTC
size: .; D: TRBD1; J: TRBJ2-3; V: TRBV6-6; CDR3: CAYQGASGFQYF; DNA: TGTGCCTATCAGGGGGCGTCCGGGTTCCAGTATTTT
size: .; D: TRBD2; J: TRBJ2-3; V: TRBV2; CDR3: CASTERVAGAGDTQYF; DNA: TGTGCCAGCACCGAGCGGGTAGCGGGAGCTGGAGATACGCAGTATTTT
size: once; D: TRBD1; J: TRBJ2-7; V: TRBV7-9; CDR3: CASSLAGQGRTYEQYF; DNA: TGTGCCAGCAGCTTAGCAGGACAGGGCCGAACCTACGAGCAGTACTTC
size: .; D: TRBD1; J: TRBJ2-7; V: TRBV15; CDR3: CATSVGGTGGIYEQYF; DNA: TGTGCCACCAGCGTAGGAGGGACAGGAGGTATCTACGAGCAGTACTTC
size: .; D: TRBD1; J: TRBJ1-5; V: TRBV2; CDR3: CASNTDRAINQPQHF; DNA: TGTGCCAGCAACACGGACAGGGCGATCAATCAGCCCCAGCATTTT
size: .; D: .; J: TRBJ1-1; V: TRBV10-3; CDR3: CAINPGQGGAEAFF; DNA: TGTGCCATCAATCCGGGGCAGGGAGGCGCTGAAGCTTTCTTT
size: few; D: .; J: TRBJ1-4; V: TRBV19; CDR3: CASSILREERAKLFF; DNA: TGTGCCAGTAGTATCCTTCGGGAAGAAAGGGCCAAACTGTTTTTT
size: .; D: TRBD2; J: TRBJ2-5; V: TRBV11-2; CDR3: CASSRRTSGPNQETQYF; DNA: TGTGCCAGCAGCCGACGGACTAGCGGGCCAAACCAAGAGACCCAGTACTTC
size: .; D: .; J: TRBJ2-1; V: TRBV27; CDR3: CASEGRPGDEQFF; DNA: TGTGCCAGCGAAGGACGGCCGGGGGATGAGCAGTTCTTC
size: .; D: TRBD1; J: TRBJ2-1; V: TRBV7-2; CDR3: CASSSGDLRQGYEQFF; DNA: TGTGCCAGCAGCTCCGGCGACCTCAGACAGGGTTATGAGCAGTTCTTC